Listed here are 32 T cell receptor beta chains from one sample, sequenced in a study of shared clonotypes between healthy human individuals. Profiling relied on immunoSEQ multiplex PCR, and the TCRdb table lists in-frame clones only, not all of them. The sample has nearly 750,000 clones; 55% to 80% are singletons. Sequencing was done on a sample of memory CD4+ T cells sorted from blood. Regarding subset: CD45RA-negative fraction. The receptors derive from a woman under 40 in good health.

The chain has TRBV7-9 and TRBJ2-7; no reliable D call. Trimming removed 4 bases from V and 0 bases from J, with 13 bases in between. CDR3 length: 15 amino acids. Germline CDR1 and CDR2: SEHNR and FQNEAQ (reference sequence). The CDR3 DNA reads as TGTGCCAGCAGCTCATCTTCTTGGAGCTCCTACGAGCAGTACTTC. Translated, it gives CASSSSSWSSYEQYF.

The CDR3 reads CASSRRAATNYGYTF. Here the CDR3 DNA reads TGTGCCAGCAGTCGCCGGGCCGCGACTAACTATGGCTACACCTTC. This chain links TRBV28 with TRBJ1-2; D gene uncertain. Germline CDR1 MDHEN, CDR2 SYDVKM. V was trimmed by 5 bases and J by 0 bases, leaving 13 bases between them. The CDR3 sequence is 15 residues long.

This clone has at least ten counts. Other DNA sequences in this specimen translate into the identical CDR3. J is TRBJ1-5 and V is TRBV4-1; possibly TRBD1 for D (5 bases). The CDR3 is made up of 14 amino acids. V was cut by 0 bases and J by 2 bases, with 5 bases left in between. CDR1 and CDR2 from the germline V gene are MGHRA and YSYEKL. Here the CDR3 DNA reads TGCGCCAGCAGCCAAGAACAGGGCAATCAGCCCCAGCATTTT. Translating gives CASSQEQGNQPQHF.

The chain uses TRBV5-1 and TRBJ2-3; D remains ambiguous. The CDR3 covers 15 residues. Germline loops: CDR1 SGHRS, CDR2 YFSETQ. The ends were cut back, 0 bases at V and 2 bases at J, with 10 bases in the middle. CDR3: CASSLDGAYTDTQYF. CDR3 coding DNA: TGCGCCAGCAGCTTGGATGGAGCCTACACAGATACGCAGTATTTT.

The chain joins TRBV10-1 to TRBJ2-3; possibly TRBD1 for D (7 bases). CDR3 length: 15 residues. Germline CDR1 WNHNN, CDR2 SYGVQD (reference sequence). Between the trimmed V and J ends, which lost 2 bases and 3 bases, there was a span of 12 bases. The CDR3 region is CASSERDSGTDTQYF. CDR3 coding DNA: TGCGCCAGCAGTGAGAGGGACAGCGGGACAGATACGCAGTATTTT.

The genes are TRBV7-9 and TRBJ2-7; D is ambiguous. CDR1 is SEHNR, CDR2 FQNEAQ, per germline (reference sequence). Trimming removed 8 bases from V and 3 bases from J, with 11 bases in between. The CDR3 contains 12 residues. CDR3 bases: TGTGCCAGCGGGGTAGGGTACTACGAGCAGTACTTC. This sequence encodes CASGVGYYEQYF.

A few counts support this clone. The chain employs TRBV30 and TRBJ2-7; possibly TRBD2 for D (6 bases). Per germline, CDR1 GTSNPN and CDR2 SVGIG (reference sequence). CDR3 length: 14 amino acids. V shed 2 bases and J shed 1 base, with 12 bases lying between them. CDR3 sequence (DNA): TGTGCCTGGAGTAGAGGGGACTGGTCCTACGAGCAGTACTTC. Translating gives CAWSRGDWSYEQYF.

The CDR3 nucleotides read TGTGCCAGCAGTAACTTCAGGTCTAGGACTGAAGCTTTCTTT. Translation gives CASSNFRSRTEAFF. V usage is TRBV27 and J usage is TRBJ1-1; D is undetermined. Trimming cost V 5 bases and J 5 bases, with 15 bases left between them. CDR3 length: 14 residues. Germline-derived CDR1 and CDR2 are MNHEY and SMNVEV (reference sequence).

The CDR3: CASSDARGTLGEQYF. The CDR3 region has the DNA TGTGCCAGCAGCGACGCAAGGGGTACGCTTGGCGAGCAGTACTTC. The V and J genes are TRBV27 and TRBJ2-7; possible D gene TRBD1, 5 bases. The CDR3 runs 15 residues. Trimming pared 6 bases from V and 6 bases from J, leaving 21 bases between. Germline CDR1 MNHEY, CDR2 SMNVEV (reference sequence).

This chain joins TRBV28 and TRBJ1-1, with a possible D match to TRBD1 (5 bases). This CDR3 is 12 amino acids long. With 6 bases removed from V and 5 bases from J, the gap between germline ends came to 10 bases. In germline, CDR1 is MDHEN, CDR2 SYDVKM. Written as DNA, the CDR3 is TGTGCCAGCAGACAGGCGGAGACTGAAGCTTTCTTT. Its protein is CASRQAETEAFF.

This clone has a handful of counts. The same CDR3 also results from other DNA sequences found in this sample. The DNA of the CDR3 is TGTGCCAGTAGCCGTGACAGGGCATACGAGCAGTACTTC. Amino acid sequence: CASSRDRAYEQYF. V gene TRBV19 combines with J gene TRBJ2-7; TRBD1 agrees at 7 bases. This CDR3 spans 13 amino acids. J lost 4 bases, V lost 6 bases, and 6 bases had no gene match. In germline, CDR1 is LNHDA, CDR2 SQIVND (reference sequence).

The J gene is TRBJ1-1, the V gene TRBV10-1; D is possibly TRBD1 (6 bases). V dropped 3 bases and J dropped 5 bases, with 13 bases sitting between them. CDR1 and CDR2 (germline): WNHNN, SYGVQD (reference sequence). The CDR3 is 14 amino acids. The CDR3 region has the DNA TGCGCCAGCAGTGAAATCCCGGGGGCAACTGAAGCTTTCTTT. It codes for CASSEIPGATEAFF.

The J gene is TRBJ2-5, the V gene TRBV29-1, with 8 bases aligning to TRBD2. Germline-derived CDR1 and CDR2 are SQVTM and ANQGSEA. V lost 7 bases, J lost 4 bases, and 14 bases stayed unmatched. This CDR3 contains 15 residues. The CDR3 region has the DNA TGCAGCGCCCTATCGGTAGCGGGATTAGGAGAGACCCAGTACTTC. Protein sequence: CSALSVAGLGETQYF. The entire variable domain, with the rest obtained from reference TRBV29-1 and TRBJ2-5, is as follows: SAVISQKPSRDICQRGTSLTIQCQVDSQVTMMFWYRQQPGQSLTLIATANQGSEATYESGFVIDKFPISRPNLTFSTLTVSNMSPEDSSIYLCSALSVAGLGETQYFGPGTRLLVL.

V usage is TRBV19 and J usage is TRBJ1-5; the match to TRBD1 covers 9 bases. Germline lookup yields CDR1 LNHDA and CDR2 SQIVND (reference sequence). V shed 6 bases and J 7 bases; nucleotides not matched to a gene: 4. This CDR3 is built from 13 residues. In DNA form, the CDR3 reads TGTGCCAGTAGCATGGGACAGGGCCAGCCCCAGCATTTT. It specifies CASSMGQGQPQHF.

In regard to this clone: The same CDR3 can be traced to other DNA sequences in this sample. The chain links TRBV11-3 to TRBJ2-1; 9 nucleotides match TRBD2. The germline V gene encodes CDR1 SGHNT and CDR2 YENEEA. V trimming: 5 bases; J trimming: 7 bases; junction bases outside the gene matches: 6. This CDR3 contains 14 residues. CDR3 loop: CASSPRTSANEQFF. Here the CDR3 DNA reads TGTGCCAGCAGCCCCCGGACTAGCGCAAATGAGCAGTTCTTC.

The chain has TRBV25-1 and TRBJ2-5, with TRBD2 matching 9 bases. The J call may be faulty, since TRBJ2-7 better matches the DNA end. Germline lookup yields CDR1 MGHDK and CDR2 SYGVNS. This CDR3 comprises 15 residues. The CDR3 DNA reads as TGTGCCAGCAGTGAAAACGGCGGGAGGGCCTACGAGCAGTACTTC. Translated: CASSENGGRAYEQYF.

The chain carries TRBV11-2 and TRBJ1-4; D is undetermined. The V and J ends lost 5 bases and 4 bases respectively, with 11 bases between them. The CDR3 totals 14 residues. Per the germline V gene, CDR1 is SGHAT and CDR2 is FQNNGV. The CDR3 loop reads CASSRVGYNEKLFF. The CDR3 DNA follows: TGTGCCAGCAGCCGCGTGGGGTATAATGAAAAACTGTTTTTT.

CDR3 sequence reads: CASSHLNQETQYF. CDR3 sequence (DNA): TGTGCCAGCAGCCACCTGAACCAAGAGACCCAGTACTTC. V usage is TRBV14 and J usage is TRBJ2-5; D not certain. This CDR3 has 13 residues. With 3 bases removed from V and 0 bases from J, the gap between germline ends came to 5 bases. The germline CDR1 and CDR2 sequences are SGHDN and FVKESK.

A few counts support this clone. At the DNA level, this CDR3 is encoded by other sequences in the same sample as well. The CDR3 loop reads CASSFWGPGANVLTF. The CDR3 bases are TGTGCCAGCAGTTTTTGGGGGCCCGGGGCCAACGTCCTGACTTTC. The V and J genes are TRBV27 and TRBJ2-6, with D perhaps TRBD1 (6 bases). Germline V lookup: CDR1 MNHEY, CDR2 SMNVEV (reference sequence). V lost 3 bases, J lost 4 bases, and 10 bases lay in between. The CDR3 spans 15 residues.

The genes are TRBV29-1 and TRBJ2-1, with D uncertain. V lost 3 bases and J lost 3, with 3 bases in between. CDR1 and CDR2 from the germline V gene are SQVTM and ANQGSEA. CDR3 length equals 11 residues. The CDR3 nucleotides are TGCAGCGTTGAGCGCTACAATGAGCAGTTCTTC. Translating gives CSVERYNEQFF.

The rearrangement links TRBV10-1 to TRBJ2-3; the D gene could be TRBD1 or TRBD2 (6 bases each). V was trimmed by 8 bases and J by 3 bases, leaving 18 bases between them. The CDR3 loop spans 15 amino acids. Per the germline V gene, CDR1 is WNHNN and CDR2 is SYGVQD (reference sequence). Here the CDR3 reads CASGEGGMRTDTQYF. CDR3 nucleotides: TGCGCCAGCGGCGAGGGGGGAATGAGAACAGATACGCAGTATTTT.

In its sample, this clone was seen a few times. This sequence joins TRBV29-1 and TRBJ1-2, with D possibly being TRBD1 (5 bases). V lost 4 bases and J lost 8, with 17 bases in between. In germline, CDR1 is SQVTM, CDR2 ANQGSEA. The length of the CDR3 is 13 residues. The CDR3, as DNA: TGCAGCGTTGTCCCGGGACGTCACCGAGGCTACACCTTC. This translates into CSVVPGRHRGYTF.

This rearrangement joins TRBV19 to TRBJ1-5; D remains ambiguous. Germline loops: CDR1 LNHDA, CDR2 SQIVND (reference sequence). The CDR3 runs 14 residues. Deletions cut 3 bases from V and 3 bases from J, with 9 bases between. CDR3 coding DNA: TGTGCCAGTAGTATGGCGGGAGACAATCAGCCCCAGCATTTT. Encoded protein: CASSMAGDNQPQHF.

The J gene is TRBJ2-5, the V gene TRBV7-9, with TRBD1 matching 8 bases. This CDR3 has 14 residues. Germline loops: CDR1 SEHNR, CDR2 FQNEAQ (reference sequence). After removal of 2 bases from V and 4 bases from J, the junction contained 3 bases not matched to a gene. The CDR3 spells CASSLMQGAETQYF. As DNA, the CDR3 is TGTGCCAGCAGCTTAATGCAGGGGGCAGAGACCCAGTACTTC.

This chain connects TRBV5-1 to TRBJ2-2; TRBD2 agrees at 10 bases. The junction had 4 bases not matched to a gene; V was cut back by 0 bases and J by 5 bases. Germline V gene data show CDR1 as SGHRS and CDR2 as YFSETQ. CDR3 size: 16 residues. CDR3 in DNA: TGCGCCAGCAGCTTGGCCGGAGCGGGAGGGACCGGGGAGCTGTTTTTT. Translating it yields CASSLAGAGGTGELFF.

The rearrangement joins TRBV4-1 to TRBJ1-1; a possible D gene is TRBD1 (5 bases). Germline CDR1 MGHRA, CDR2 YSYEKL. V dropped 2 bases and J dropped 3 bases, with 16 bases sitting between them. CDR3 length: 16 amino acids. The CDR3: CASSQTRDWGDTEAFF. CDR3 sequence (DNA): TGCGCCAGCAGCCAAACACGGGACTGGGGGGACACTGAAGCTTTCTTT.

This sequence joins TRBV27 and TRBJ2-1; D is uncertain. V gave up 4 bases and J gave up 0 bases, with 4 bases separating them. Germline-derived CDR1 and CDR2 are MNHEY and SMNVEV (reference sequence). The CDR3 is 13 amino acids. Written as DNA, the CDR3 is TGTGCCAGCAGTTCCCACTCCTACAATGAGCAGTTCTTC. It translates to CASSSHSYNEQFF.

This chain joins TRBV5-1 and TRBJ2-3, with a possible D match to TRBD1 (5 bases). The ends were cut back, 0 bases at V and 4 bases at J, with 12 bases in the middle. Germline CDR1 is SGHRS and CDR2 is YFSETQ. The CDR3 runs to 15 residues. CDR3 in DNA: TGCGCCAGCAGCTTGGCAGGGCTGGTCGCAGATACGCAGTATTTT. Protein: CASSLAGLVADTQYF.

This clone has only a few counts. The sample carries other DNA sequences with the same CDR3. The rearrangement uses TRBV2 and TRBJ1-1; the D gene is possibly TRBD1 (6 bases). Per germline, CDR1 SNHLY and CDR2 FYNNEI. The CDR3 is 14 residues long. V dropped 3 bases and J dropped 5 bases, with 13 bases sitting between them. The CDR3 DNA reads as TGTGCCAGCAGTGAGCAGGGGCAGGGTACTGAAGCTTTCTTT. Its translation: CASSEQGQGTEAFF.

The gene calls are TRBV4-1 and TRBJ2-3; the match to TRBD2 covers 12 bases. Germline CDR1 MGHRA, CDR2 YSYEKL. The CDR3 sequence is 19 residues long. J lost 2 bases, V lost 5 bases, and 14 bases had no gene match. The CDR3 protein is CASSFPGLAGSSPTDTQYF. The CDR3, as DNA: TGCGCCAGCAGCTTTCCGGGACTAGCGGGTTCCTCCCCCACAGATACGCAGTATTTT.

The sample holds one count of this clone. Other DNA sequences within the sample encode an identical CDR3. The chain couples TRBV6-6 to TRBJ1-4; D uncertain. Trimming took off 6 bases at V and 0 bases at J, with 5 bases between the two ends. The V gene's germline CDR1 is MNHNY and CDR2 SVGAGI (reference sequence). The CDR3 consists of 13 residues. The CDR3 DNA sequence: TGTGCCAGCAGCAGATCAACTAATGAAAAACTGTTTTTT. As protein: CASSRSTNEKLFF.

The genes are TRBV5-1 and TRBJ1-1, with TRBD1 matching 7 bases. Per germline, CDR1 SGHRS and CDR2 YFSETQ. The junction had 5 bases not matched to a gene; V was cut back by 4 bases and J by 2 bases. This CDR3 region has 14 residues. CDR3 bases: TGCGCCAGCAGCGGGGGACAGATAAACACTGAAGCTTTCTTT. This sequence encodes CASSGGQINTEAFF.